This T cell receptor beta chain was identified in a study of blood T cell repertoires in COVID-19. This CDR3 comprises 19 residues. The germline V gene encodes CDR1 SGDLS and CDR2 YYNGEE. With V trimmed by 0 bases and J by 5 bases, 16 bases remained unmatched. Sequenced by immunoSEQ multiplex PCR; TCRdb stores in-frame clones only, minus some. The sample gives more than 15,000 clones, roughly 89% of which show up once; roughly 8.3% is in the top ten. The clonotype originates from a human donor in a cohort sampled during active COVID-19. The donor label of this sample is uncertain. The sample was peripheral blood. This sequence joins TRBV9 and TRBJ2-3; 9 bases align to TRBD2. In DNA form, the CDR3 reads TGTGCCAGCAGCGTAGGTCAACTAGCGGGCATAATAATAGTAGATACGCAGTATTTT. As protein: CASSVGQLAGIIIVDTQYF.